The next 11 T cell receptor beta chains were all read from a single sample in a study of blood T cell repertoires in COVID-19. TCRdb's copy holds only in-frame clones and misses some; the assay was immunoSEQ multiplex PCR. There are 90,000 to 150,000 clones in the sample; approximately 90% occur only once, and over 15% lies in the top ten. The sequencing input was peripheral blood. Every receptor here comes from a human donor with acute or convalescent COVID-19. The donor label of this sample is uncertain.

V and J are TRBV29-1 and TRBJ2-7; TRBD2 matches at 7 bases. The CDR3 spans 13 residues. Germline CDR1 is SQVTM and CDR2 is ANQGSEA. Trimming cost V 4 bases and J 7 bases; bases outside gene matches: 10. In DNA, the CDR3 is TGCAGCGTTGGGGTTTTGGGGGGGAAAGAGCAGTACTTC. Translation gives CSVGVLGGKEQYF.

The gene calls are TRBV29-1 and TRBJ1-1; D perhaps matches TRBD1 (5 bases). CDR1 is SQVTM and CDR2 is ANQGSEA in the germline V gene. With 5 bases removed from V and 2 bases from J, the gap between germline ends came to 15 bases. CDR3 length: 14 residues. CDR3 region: CSVTVRTPNTEAFF. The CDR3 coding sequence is TGCAGCGTTACCGTTAGGACACCAAACACTGAAGCTTTCTTT.

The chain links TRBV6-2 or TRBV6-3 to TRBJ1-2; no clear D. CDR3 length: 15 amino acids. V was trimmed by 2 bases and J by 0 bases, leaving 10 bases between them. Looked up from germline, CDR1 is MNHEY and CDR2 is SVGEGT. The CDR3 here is CASSYLPGANYGYTF. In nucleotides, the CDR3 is TGTGCCAGCAGTTACCTTCCTGGAGCTAACTATGGCTACACCTTC.

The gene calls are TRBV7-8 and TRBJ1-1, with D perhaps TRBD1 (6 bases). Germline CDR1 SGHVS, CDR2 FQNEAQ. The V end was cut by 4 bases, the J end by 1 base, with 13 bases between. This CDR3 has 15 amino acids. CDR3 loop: CASSWTARANTEAFF. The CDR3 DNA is TGTGCCAGCAGCTGGACAGCGCGAGCGAACACTGAAGCTTTCTTT.

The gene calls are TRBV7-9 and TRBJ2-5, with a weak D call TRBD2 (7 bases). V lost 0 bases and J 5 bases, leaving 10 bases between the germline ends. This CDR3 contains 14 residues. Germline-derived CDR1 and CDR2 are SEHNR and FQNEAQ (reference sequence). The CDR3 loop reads CASSLAGGRETQYF. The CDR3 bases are TGTGCCAGCAGCTTAGCCGGGGGGCGGGAGACCCAGTACTTC.

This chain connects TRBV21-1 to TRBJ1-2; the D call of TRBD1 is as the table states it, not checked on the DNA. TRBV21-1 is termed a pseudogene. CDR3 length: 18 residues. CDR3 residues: CASSKGTGQVTKGRGYTF. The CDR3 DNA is TGTGCCAGCAGCAAAGGGACGGGACAGGTCACTAAGGGTCGTGGCTACACCTTC.

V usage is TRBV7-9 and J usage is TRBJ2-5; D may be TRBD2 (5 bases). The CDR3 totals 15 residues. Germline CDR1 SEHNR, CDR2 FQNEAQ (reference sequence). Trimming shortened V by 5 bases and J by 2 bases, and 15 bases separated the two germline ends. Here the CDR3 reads CASSPVKDLQETQYF. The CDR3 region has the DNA TGTGCCAGCAGCCCAGTTAAGGACTTACAAGAGACCCAGTACTTC.

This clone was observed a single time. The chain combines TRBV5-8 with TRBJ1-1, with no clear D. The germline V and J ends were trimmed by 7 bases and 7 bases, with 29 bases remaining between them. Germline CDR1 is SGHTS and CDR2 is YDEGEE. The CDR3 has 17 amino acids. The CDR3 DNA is TGTGCCAGCCGAGGAATGTTCCTGAGGGCGGCCCGTAGTGAAGCTTTCTTT. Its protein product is CASRGMFLRAARSEAFF.

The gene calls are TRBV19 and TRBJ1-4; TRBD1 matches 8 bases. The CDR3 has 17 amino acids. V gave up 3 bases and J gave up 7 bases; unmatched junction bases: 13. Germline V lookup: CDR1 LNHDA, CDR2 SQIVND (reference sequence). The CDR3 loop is CASSIRTGYKTREKLFF. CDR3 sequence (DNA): TGTGCCAGTAGTATCCGGACAGGGTATAAAACACGTGAAAAACTGTTTTTT.

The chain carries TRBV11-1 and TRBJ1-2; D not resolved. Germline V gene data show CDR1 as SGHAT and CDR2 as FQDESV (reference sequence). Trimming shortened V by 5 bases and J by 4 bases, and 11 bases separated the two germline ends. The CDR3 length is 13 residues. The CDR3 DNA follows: TGTGCCAGCAGCGTCCGGGAATTCTATGGCTACACCTTC. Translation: CASSVREFYGYTF.

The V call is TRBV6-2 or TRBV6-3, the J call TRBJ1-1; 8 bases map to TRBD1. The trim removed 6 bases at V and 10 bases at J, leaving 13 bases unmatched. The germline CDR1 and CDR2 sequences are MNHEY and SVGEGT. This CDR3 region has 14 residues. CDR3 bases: TGTGCCAGCAGCCTCGACAGGGGAAGGGTCGGAGCTTTCTTT. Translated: CASSLDRGRVGAFF.